The rows below give T cell receptor beta chains drawn from one sample of a study of response to subunit inactivated influenza vaccine. MiXCR, applied by TCRdb to the RT-PCR reads, yields one record per CDR3 protein. The top ten clones hold roughly 10% of a sample with around 850,000 distinct CDR3 sequences, less than 20% of them seen once. This material consisted of PBMCs from blood, taken around 5 days after vaccination. The receptors were gathered from a man in his forties or fifties who received an inactivated influenza vaccine. The CDR3 runs from the conserved cysteine through the conserved F or W. A D gene is named only where the DNA matches it firmly. Size tells how often a clone was seen (once, few, many) or the class of an expanded clone, and some rows leave it out.

j_gene: TRBJ1-5; v_gene: TRBV9; abundance: few; d_gene: -; CDR3aa: CASSVEGGEDQPQHF; CDR3nt: TGTGCCAGCAGCGTAGAGGGAGGGGAGGATCAGCCCCAGCATTTT
j_gene: TRBJ2-1; v_gene: TRBV7-2; abundance: -; d_gene: -; CDR3aa: CASSLQSYYEQFF; CDR3nt: TGTGCCAGCAGCTTACAGAGCTACTATGAGCAGTTCTTC
j_gene: TRBJ2-7; v_gene: TRBV15; abundance: few; d_gene: -; CDR3aa: CATSQRQGTYEQYF; CDR3nt: TGTGCCACCAGCCAGAGGCAGGGTACCTACGAGCAGTACTTC
j_gene: TRBJ1-1; v_gene: TRBV30; abundance: -; d_gene: TRBD1; CDR3aa: CAWSRGQGITEAFF; CDR3nt: TGTGCCTGGAGTCGGGGACAGGGGATCACTGAAGCTTTCTTT
j_gene: TRBJ2-7; v_gene: TRBV4-2; abundance: -; d_gene: -; CDR3aa: CASSHASRDGAYEQYF; CDR3nt: TGTGCCAGCAGCCACGCCTCCCGGGACGGAGCCTACGAGCAGTACTTC
j_gene: TRBJ2-7; v_gene: TRBV11-2; abundance: few; d_gene: TRBD1; CDR3aa: CASSFARTGSYEQYF; CDR3nt: TGTGCCAGCAGCTTTGCTAGGACAGGATCATACGAGCAGTACTTC
j_gene: TRBJ2-1; v_gene: TRBV4-3; abundance: -; d_gene: TRBD2; CDR3aa: CASSWERGSYNEQFF; CDR3nt: TGCGCCAGCAGCTGGGAGCGGGGTTCCTACAATGAGCAGTTCTTC
j_gene: TRBJ2-4; v_gene: TRBV10-1; abundance: few; d_gene: -; CDR3aa: CASSESASAKNIQYF; CDR3nt: TGCGCCAGCAGTGAGTCTGCCTCAGCCAAAAACATTCAGTACTTC
j_gene: TRBJ1-5; v_gene: TRBV11-2; abundance: -; d_gene: -; CDR3aa: CASSSDLVNQPQHF; CDR3nt: TGTGCCAGCAGTTCAGATCTAGTCAATCAGCCCCAGCATTTT
j_gene: TRBJ2-2; v_gene: TRBV4-3; abundance: -; d_gene: -; CDR3aa: CASSRQTDYTGELFF; CDR3nt: TGCGCCAGCAGCCGGCAGACAGACTACACCGGGGAGCTGTTTTTT
j_gene: TRBJ2-1; v_gene: TRBV24-1; abundance: -; d_gene: TRBD1; CDR3aa: CATSDIGDRGFHEQFF; CDR3nt: TGTGCCACCAGTGATATAGGGGACAGGGGCTTCCATGAGCAGTTCTTC
j_gene: TRBJ2-1; v_gene: TRBV12-5; abundance: few; d_gene: TRBD2; CDR3aa: CASGLLREGLFF; CDR3nt: TGTGCTAGTGGTTTACTCCGGGAGGGCCTGTTCTTC
j_gene: TRBJ2-2; v_gene: TRBV20-1; abundance: -; d_gene: TRBD1; CDR3aa: CSARGQGWRELFF; CDR3nt: TGCAGTGCCCGAGGACAGGGGTGGAGGGAGCTGTTTTTT
j_gene: TRBJ2-3; v_gene: TRBV29-1; abundance: -; d_gene: -; CDR3aa: CSVVVSTDTQYF; CDR3nt: TGCAGCGTTGTAGTTTCAACAGATACGCAGTATTTT
j_gene: TRBJ2-3; v_gene: TRBV7-2; abundance: -; d_gene: TRBD2; CDR3aa: CASSLALAGLKHTQYF; CDR3nt: TGTGCCAGCAGCTTAGCACTAGCGGGTCTCAAGCATACGCAGTATTTT
j_gene: TRBJ1-4; v_gene: TRBV30; abundance: few; d_gene: -; CDR3aa: CAWSVSQGNEKLFF; CDR3nt: TGTGCCTGGAGTGTGTCGCAGGGTAATGAAAAACTGTTTTTT
j_gene: TRBJ1-1; v_gene: TRBV7-9; abundance: few; d_gene: TRBD1; CDR3aa: CASRGIRDRGSEAFF; CDR3nt: TGTGCCAGCAGAGGGATCCGGGACAGGGGGTCTGAAGCTTTCTTT
j_gene: TRBJ2-1; v_gene: TRBV29-1; abundance: few; d_gene: TRBD2; CDR3aa: CSVEELSGRFMGYNEQFF; CDR3nt: TGCAGCGTTGAAGAGCTTAGCGGGAGATTCATGGGCTACAATGAGCAGTTCTTC
j_gene: TRBJ2-3; v_gene: TRBV10-3; abundance: many; d_gene: TRBD2; CDR3aa: CAISGSSGSTDTQYF; CDR3nt: TGTGCCATCAGTGGCTCTAGCGGGAGCACAGATACGCAGTATTTT
j_gene: TRBJ2-7; v_gene: TRBV4-1; abundance: once; d_gene: -; CDR3aa: CASSHVGTSYEQYF; CDR3nt: TGCGCCAGCAGCCACGTCGGGACCTCCTACGAGCAGTACTTC
j_gene: TRBJ1-2; v_gene: TRBV12-3/TRBV12-4; abundance: few; d_gene: -; CDR3aa: CASSSLDINYGYTF; CDR3nt: TGTGCCAGCAGTTCGCTGGACATTAACTATGGCTACACCTTC
j_gene: TRBJ1-2; v_gene: TRBV20-1; abundance: -; d_gene: -; CDR3aa: CSASPGLYGYTF; CDR3nt: TGCAGTGCAAGCCCGGGACTCTATGGCTACACCTTC
j_gene: TRBJ1-3; v_gene: TRBV20-1; abundance: few; d_gene: -; CDR3aa: CSASQGGAIRNTIYF; CDR3nt: TGCAGTGCTAGCCAAGGGGGAGCGATTCGGAACACCATATATTTT
j_gene: TRBJ2-7; v_gene: TRBV10-3; abundance: many; d_gene: TRBD2; CDR3aa: CAISEGLAYEQYF; CDR3nt: TGTGCCATCAGTGAGGGACTAGCGTACGAGCAGTACTTC
j_gene: TRBJ1-1; v_gene: TRBV5-1; abundance: -; d_gene: TRBD1; CDR3aa: CASSRVETGSGTEAFF; CDR3nt: TGCGCCAGCAGCCGTGTAGAGACAGGGTCGGGTACTGAAGCTTTCTTT
j_gene: TRBJ2-7; v_gene: TRBV29-1; abundance: -; d_gene: TRBD2; CDR3aa: CSVEDGIAGLLHEQYF; CDR3nt: TGCAGCGTTGAAGACGGGATAGCGGGACTCCTCCACGAGCAGTACTTC
j_gene: TRBJ1-6; v_gene: TRBV6-1; abundance: -; d_gene: -; CDR3aa: CASRGGVGGSYNSPLHF; CDR3nt: TGTGCCAGCAGAGGCGGCGTCGGGGGCTCCTATAATTCACCCCTCCACTTT
j_gene: TRBJ1-3; v_gene: TRBV29-1; abundance: few; d_gene: -; CDR3aa: CSYQSAELGRSGNTIYF; CDR3nt: TGCAGCTACCAATCCGCTGAGCTCGGCCGGTCGGGAAACACCATATATTTT
j_gene: TRBJ2-5; v_gene: TRBV5-1; abundance: -; d_gene: -; CDR3aa: CASSTTPRETQYF; CDR3nt: TGCGCCAGCAGCACGACCCCGCGGGAGACCCAGTACTTC
j_gene: TRBJ1-1; v_gene: TRBV7-9; abundance: -; d_gene: TRBD1; CDR3aa: CASSRIQGLGDTEAFF; CDR3nt: TGTGCCAGCAGTCGTATACAGGGGCTTGGGGACACTGAAGCTTTCTTT
j_gene: TRBJ1-5; v_gene: TRBV20-1; abundance: -; d_gene: -; CDR3aa: CSANGFNSNQPQHF; CDR3nt: TGCAGTGCTAACGGGTTTAATAGCAATCAGCCCCAGCATTTT
j_gene: TRBJ2-1; v_gene: TRBV29-1; abundance: -; d_gene: TRBD1; CDR3aa: CSVEEDRAAGEQFF; CDR3nt: TGCAGCGTTGAAGAGGACAGGGCAGCGGGTGAGCAGTTCTTC
j_gene: TRBJ1-5; v_gene: TRBV5-5; abundance: few; d_gene: -; CDR3aa: CASSLVPRSNQPQHF; CDR3nt: TGTGCCAGCAGCTTGGTCCCCCGTAGCAATCAGCCCCAGCATTTT
j_gene: TRBJ2-7; v_gene: TRBV7-2; abundance: -; d_gene: TRBD2; CDR3aa: CASSSVRGRFNEQYF; CDR3nt: TGTGCCAGCAGCTCAGTTCGCGGGAGATTTAACGAGCAGTACTTC
j_gene: TRBJ1-2; v_gene: TRBV7-2; abundance: -; d_gene: TRBD1; CDR3aa: CASSLSVAAGQAYGYTF; CDR3nt: TGTGCCAGCAGCCTAAGCGTAGCTGCAGGACAGGCCTATGGCTACACCTTC
j_gene: TRBJ2-6; v_gene: TRBV27; abundance: -; d_gene: TRBD1; CDR3aa: CASSLSPGQGRSGANVLTF; CDR3nt: TGTGCCAGCAGTTTATCTCCGGGACAGGGAAGGTCTGGGGCCAACGTCCTGACTTTC
j_gene: TRBJ2-1; v_gene: TRBV12-3/TRBV12-4; abundance: many; d_gene: TRBD2; CDR3aa: CASSFGLAQEQFF; CDR3nt: TGTGCCAGCAGTTTTGGACTAGCTCAGGAGCAGTTCTTC
j_gene: TRBJ2-1; v_gene: TRBV12-2; abundance: -; d_gene: -; CDR3aa: CASRLSAHEQFF; CDR3nt: TGTGCAAGTCGCTTAAGCGCTCATGAGCAGTTCTTC
j_gene: TRBJ2-1; v_gene: TRBV4-3; abundance: -; d_gene: -; CDR3aa: CARVQGGLYNEQFF; CDR3nt: TGCGCCAGAGTACAGGGAGGGCTCTACAATGAGCAGTTCTTC
j_gene: TRBJ2-3; v_gene: TRBV6-2/TRBV6-3; abundance: few; d_gene: -; CDR3aa: CASSFSGIDTQYF; CDR3nt: TGTGCCAGCAGTTTCAGCGGTATCGATACGCAGTATTTT
j_gene: TRBJ2-3; v_gene: TRBV24-1; abundance: few; d_gene: TRBD1; CDR3aa: CATSLWSGGATDTQYF; CDR3nt: TGTGCCACCAGCCTGTGGTCAGGGGGTGCGACAGATACGCAGTATTTT
j_gene: TRBJ2-2; v_gene: TRBV7-2; abundance: -; d_gene: -; CDR3aa: CASSTWTVNTGELFF; CDR3nt: TGTGCCAGCAGCACCTGGACAGTGAACACCGGGGAGCTGTTTTTT
j_gene: TRBJ2-5; v_gene: TRBV20-1; abundance: many; d_gene: -; CDR3aa: CSARVRNGGAQETQYF; CDR3nt: TGCAGTGCTAGAGTGCGAAACGGAGGGGCCCAAGAGACCCAGTACTTC
j_gene: TRBJ2-5; v_gene: TRBV11-2; abundance: -; d_gene: TRBD2; CDR3aa: CASSSTSGSGQETQYF; CDR3nt: TGTGCCAGCAGCTCTACTAGCGGGAGTGGGCAAGAGACCCAGTACTTC
j_gene: TRBJ1-1; v_gene: TRBV5-5; abundance: -; d_gene: TRBD1; CDR3aa: CASSLRGQGTTEAFF; CDR3nt: TGTGCCAGCAGCTTGAGGGGACAGGGGACCACTGAAGCTTTCTTT